This is a list of T cell receptor beta chains from one sample in a study of T cell changes during pregnancy in multiple sclerosis. Sequencing used immunoSEQ multiplex PCR; TCRdb keeps in-frame clones, though not all of them. The sample lists about 36,000 clones, approximately 90% occurring once. Sequenced here: CD4+ T cells from peripheral blood mononuclear cells, sampled in the first trimester of pregnancy. The receptors stem from a female donor with multiple sclerosis, enrolled in a pregnancy study. Each CDR3 is given with its conserved first and last residue. Each record gives: J gene, D gene, V gene, clone size, CDR3 length, CDR3 DNA, CDR3 protein. A D gene is named only where the DNA matches it firmly. Clone size is given for some rows only: seen once, a few or many times, or a class if the clone is expanded.

J gene: TRBJ1-5; D gene: TRBD1; V gene: TRBV6-6; clone size: .; CDR3 length: 14; CDR3 DNA: TGTGCCAGCAGGCCGGGACAGGGGGCCCAGCCCCAGCATTTT; CDR3 protein: CASRPGQGAQPQHF
J gene: TRBJ1-2; D gene: .; V gene: TRBV2; clone size: .; CDR3 length: 15; CDR3 DNA: TGTGCCAGCAGGTCCCCCCGGGGGAGGATGGATGGCTACACCTTC; CDR3 protein: CASRSPRGRMDGYTF
J gene: TRBJ2-1; D gene: TRBD2; V gene: TRBV30; clone size: few; CDR3 length: 14; CDR3 DNA: TGTGCCTGGATATGGGGCGGGAGTTATGGTGAGCAGTTCTTC; CDR3 protein: CAWIWGGSYGEQFF
J gene: TRBJ2-1; D gene: .; V gene: TRBV5-5; clone size: .; CDR3 length: 15; CDR3 DNA: TGTGCCAGCAGCTTGGTGAAAACTTCCTACAATGAGCAGTTCTTC; CDR3 protein: CASSLVKTSYNEQFF
J gene: TRBJ2-2; D gene: .; V gene: TRBV5-8; clone size: .; CDR3 length: 17; CDR3 DNA: TGTGCCAGCAGCTTAAGAGGGTTCGGCGGATTCTCCGGGGAGCTGTTTTTT; CDR3 protein: CASSLRGFGGFSGELFF
J gene: TRBJ2-3; D gene: .; V gene: TRBV7-2; clone size: .; CDR3 length: 13; CDR3 DNA: TGTGCCAGCAGCTTAACGAAGGACAGAACGCAGTATTTT; CDR3 protein: CASSLTKDRTQYF
J gene: TRBJ2-1; D gene: TRBD1; V gene: TRBV9; clone size: .; CDR3 length: 15; CDR3 DNA: TGTGCCAGCAGTGAATCCGGGACAGAGTACAATGAGCAGTTCTTC; CDR3 protein: CASSESGTEYNEQFF
J gene: TRBJ1-5; D gene: .; V gene: TRBV5-6; clone size: .; CDR3 length: 15; CDR3 DNA: TGTGCCAGCACCCTCGGACAGTATGGCAATCAGCCCCAGCATTTT; CDR3 protein: CASTLGQYGNQPQHF
J gene: TRBJ1-4; D gene: .; V gene: TRBV6-5; clone size: .; CDR3 length: 14; CDR3 DNA: TGTGCCAGCAGTCAGGGTTACGGCGAGGAAAAACTGTTTTTT; CDR3 protein: CASSQGYGEEKLFF
J gene: TRBJ2-2; D gene: .; V gene: TRBV5-1; clone size: .; CDR3 length: 14; CDR3 DNA: TGCGCCAGCAGCGTCTCAGGACTAACCGGGGAGCTGTTTTTT; CDR3 protein: CASSVSGLTGELFF
J gene: TRBJ2-7; D gene: .; V gene: TRBV18; clone size: .; CDR3 length: 14; CDR3 DNA: TGTGCCAGCTCCCTATCGGGGGTTCCTTGGGAGCAGTACTTC; CDR3 protein: CASSLSGVPWEQYF
J gene: TRBJ1-4; D gene: .; V gene: TRBV6-5; clone size: .; CDR3 length: 14; CDR3 DNA: TGTGCCAGCAGCGTCCGGGGTTTTGGTGAAAAACTGTTTTTT; CDR3 protein: CASSVRGFGEKLFF
J gene: TRBJ1-4; D gene: TRBD1; V gene: TRBV28; clone size: .; CDR3 length: 15; CDR3 DNA: TGTGCCAGCAGTTTATTTCGGACAGGGAATGAAAAACTGTTTTTT; CDR3 protein: CASSLFRTGNEKLFF
J gene: TRBJ1-5; D gene: TRBD1; V gene: TRBV28; clone size: .; CDR3 length: 15; CDR3 DNA: TGTGCCAGCAACGAGGAAGGGGGCTACAATCAGCCCCAGCATTTT; CDR3 protein: CASNEEGGYNQPQHF
J gene: TRBJ2-7; D gene: .; V gene: TRBV7-3; clone size: .; CDR3 length: 15; CDR3 DNA: TGTGCCAGCAGCTTAATGCTGGGGGCGGCTCACGAGCAGTACTTC; CDR3 protein: CASSLMLGAAHEQYF
J gene: TRBJ2-1; D gene: TRBD2; V gene: TRBV9; clone size: .; CDR3 length: 16; CDR3 DNA: TGTGCCAGCAGCGTAGGTAGTAGCGGGCCCTACAATGAGCAGTTCTTC; CDR3 protein: CASSVGSSGPYNEQFF
J gene: TRBJ2-7; D gene: .; V gene: TRBV9; clone size: .; CDR3 length: 14; CDR3 DNA: TGTGCCAGCAGCGTAGGAGGCTCCACCTACGAGCAGTACTTC; CDR3 protein: CASSVGGSTYEQYF
J gene: TRBJ2-7; D gene: .; V gene: TRBV14; clone size: .; CDR3 length: 15; CDR3 DNA: TGTGCCAGCAGCCAAGGGTACTCTAGCATCTACGAGCAGTACTTC; CDR3 protein: CASSQGYSSIYEQYF
J gene: TRBJ2-5; D gene: .; V gene: TRBV11-2; clone size: .; CDR3 length: 16; CDR3 DNA: TGTGCCAGCAGCCCCGGTGGGCGGGAGACAGGAGAGACCCAGTACTTC; CDR3 protein: CASSPGGRETGETQYF
J gene: TRBJ2-7; D gene: TRBD1; V gene: TRBV5-4; clone size: .; CDR3 length: 13; CDR3 DNA: TGTGCCAGCAGACCGGGACAGGGGTACGAGCAGTACTTC; CDR3 protein: CASRPGQGYEQYF
J gene: TRBJ1-1; D gene: .; V gene: TRBV5-6; clone size: .; CDR3 length: 16; CDR3 DNA: TGTGCCAGCAGCCCCGTCGGGGGTGGGCTTATCACTGAAGCTTTCTTT; CDR3 protein: CASSPVGGGLITEAFF
J gene: TRBJ1-5; D gene: TRBD1; V gene: TRBV11-2; clone size: .; CDR3 length: 14; CDR3 DNA: TGTGCCAGCAGCCAAACAGGGGGCGTTCAGCCCCAGCATTTT; CDR3 protein: CASSQTGGVQPQHF
J gene: TRBJ2-1; D gene: TRBD2; V gene: TRBV30; clone size: .; CDR3 length: 14; CDR3 DNA: TGTGCCTGGGTTCGACCAGCGGGAGGTGGTGAGCAGTTCTTC; CDR3 protein: CAWVRPAGGGEQFF
J gene: TRBJ1-2; D gene: TRBD1; V gene: TRBV5-1; clone size: .; CDR3 length: 12; CDR3 DNA: TGCGCCAGCAAGGACAGGGCGGATGGCTACACCTTC; CDR3 protein: CASKDRADGYTF
J gene: TRBJ2-3; D gene: TRBD2; V gene: TRBV7-8; clone size: .; CDR3 length: 15; CDR3 DNA: TGTGCCAGCAGCTTAGACGGGGGGGCCGGAGATACGCAGTATTTT; CDR3 protein: CASSLDGGAGDTQYF
J gene: TRBJ2-1; D gene: .; V gene: TRBV10-3; clone size: once; CDR3 length: 15; CDR3 DNA: TGTGCCATCGGGGGGGGCCCTGGGGTTTCCAATGAGCAGTTCTTC; CDR3 protein: CAIGGGPGVSNEQFF
J gene: TRBJ1-1; D gene: .; V gene: TRBV5-4; clone size: .; CDR3 length: 13; CDR3 DNA: TGTGCCAGCAGCTTCTCGGGGGACACTGAAGCTTTCTTT; CDR3 protein: CASSFSGDTEAFF
J gene: TRBJ1-1; D gene: TRBD1; V gene: TRBV9; clone size: .; CDR3 length: 17; CDR3 DNA: TGTGCCAGCAGCGTAGCCCCGGGACAGGCGATGAACACTGAAGCTTTCTTT; CDR3 protein: CASSVAPGQAMNTEAFF
J gene: TRBJ1-5; D gene: .; V gene: TRBV28; clone size: .; CDR3 length: 12; CDR3 DNA: TGTGCCAGCAGTCCCCCAAATCAGCCCCAGCATTTT; CDR3 protein: CASSPPNQPQHF
J gene: TRBJ1-2; D gene: .; V gene: TRBV5-1; clone size: .; CDR3 length: 14; CDR3 DNA: TGCGCCAGCAGCTTGGCCATGGGAGAAGATGGCTACACCTTC; CDR3 protein: CASSLAMGEDGYTF
J gene: TRBJ1-1; D gene: .; V gene: TRBV2; clone size: .; CDR3 length: 17; CDR3 DNA: TGTGCCAGCAGTGAAGTAGGGGGGGATTTTTTTCACACTGAAGCTTTCTTT; CDR3 protein: CASSEVGGDFFHTEAFF
J gene: TRBJ1-5; D gene: TRBD1; V gene: TRBV6-1; clone size: .; CDR3 length: 14; CDR3 DNA: TGTGCCAGCAGTTCGACAGGGGGGGGTCAGCCCCAGCATTTT; CDR3 protein: CASSSTGGGQPQHF
J gene: TRBJ2-1; D gene: .; V gene: TRBV19; clone size: .; CDR3 length: 12; CDR3 DNA: TGTGCCAGTAGCCCACATTACAATGAGCAGTTCTTC; CDR3 protein: CASSPHYNEQFF
J gene: TRBJ1-1; D gene: TRBD1; V gene: TRBV19; clone size: .; CDR3 length: 19; CDR3 DNA: TGTGCCAGTAGTACCTCCGACAGGGGATTACTATCAATGAACACTGAAGCTTTCTTT; CDR3 protein: CASSTSDRGLLSMNTEAFF
J gene: TRBJ2-7; D gene: TRBD2; V gene: TRBV7-9; clone size: .; CDR3 length: 12; CDR3 DNA: TGTGCCAGCAGCTTAGTCGGGGGGATGGGATACTTC; CDR3 protein: CASSLVGGMGYF
J gene: TRBJ2-2; D gene: .; V gene: TRBV10-3; clone size: .; CDR3 length: 11; CDR3 DNA: TGTGCCATCAGTGCTCCCGGGGAGCTGTTTTTT; CDR3 protein: CAISAPGELFF
J gene: TRBJ1-2; D gene: .; V gene: TRBV7-9; clone size: .; CDR3 length: 11; CDR3 DNA: TGTGCCAGCAGCTTCGAGGGTGGCTACACCTTC; CDR3 protein: CASSFEGGYTF
J gene: TRBJ1-2; D gene: .; V gene: TRBV6-5; clone size: .; CDR3 length: 13; CDR3 DNA: TGTGCCAGCAGTTACTCAGGGGATCTCGGCTACACCTTC; CDR3 protein: CASSYSGDLGYTF
J gene: TRBJ1-1; D gene: .; V gene: TRBV9; clone size: .; CDR3 length: 13; CDR3 DNA: TGTGCCAGCAGCGTATCCCCAGGGGTTGAAGCTTTCTTT; CDR3 protein: CASSVSPGVEAFF
J gene: TRBJ2-3; D gene: .; V gene: TRBV7-2; clone size: .; CDR3 length: 16; CDR3 DNA: TGTGCCAGCAGCTTCAATTCCGGGAGCCGCACAGATACGCAGTATTTT; CDR3 protein: CASSFNSGSRTDTQYF
J gene: TRBJ1-6; D gene: .; V gene: TRBV5-6; clone size: .; CDR3 length: 12; CDR3 DNA: TGTGCCAGCAGCTTTCTTAATTCACCCCTCCACTTT; CDR3 protein: CASSFLNSPLHF
J gene: TRBJ2-5; D gene: .; V gene: TRBV5-1; clone size: .; CDR3 length: 13; CDR3 DNA: TGCGCCAGCCGGAGTACAGGGTTGGAGACCCAGTACTTC; CDR3 protein: CASRSTGLETQYF
J gene: TRBJ2-2; D gene: TRBD2; V gene: TRBV2; clone size: .; CDR3 length: 14; CDR3 DNA: TGTGCCAGCTGTCCGGGACTAGCGTCGGGGGAGCTGTTTTTT; CDR3 protein: CASCPGLASGELFF
J gene: TRBJ1-2; D gene: TRBD1; V gene: TRBV28; clone size: .; CDR3 length: 14; CDR3 DNA: TGTGCCAGCACCCCTACCCGGGACAGCTATGGCTACACCTTC; CDR3 protein: CASTPTRDSYGYTF
J gene: TRBJ1-5; D gene: .; V gene: TRBV30; clone size: .; CDR3 length: 13; CDR3 DNA: TGTGCCTGGAGTACAGGGAAAGGTCAGCCCCAGCATTTT; CDR3 protein: CAWSTGKGQPQHF
J gene: TRBJ2-2; D gene: TRBD1; V gene: TRBV5-1; clone size: once; CDR3 length: 15; CDR3 DNA: TGCGCCAGCAGCTCCGGACAGGGGGACGTCGGGGAGCTGTTTTTT; CDR3 protein: CASSSGQGDVGELFF
J gene: TRBJ2-3; D gene: TRBD2; V gene: TRBV5-8; clone size: .; CDR3 length: 17; CDR3 DNA: TGTGCCAGCAGCTTAGGTGGAGGGCTAGCGGGAAGAGATACGCAGTATTTT; CDR3 protein: CASSLGGGLAGRDTQYF
J gene: TRBJ2-1; D gene: TRBD2; V gene: TRBV19; clone size: once; CDR3 length: 14; CDR3 DNA: TGTGCCAGTAGTATTCGGGGGACTAGCAGTGAGCAGTTCTTC; CDR3 protein: CASSIRGTSSEQFF
J gene: TRBJ1-1; D gene: .; V gene: TRBV14; clone size: .; CDR3 length: 17; CDR3 DNA: TGTGCCAGCAGCCAAGATTACCCCTCGACAGTTAACACTGAAGCTTTCTTT; CDR3 protein: CASSQDYPSTVNTEAFF